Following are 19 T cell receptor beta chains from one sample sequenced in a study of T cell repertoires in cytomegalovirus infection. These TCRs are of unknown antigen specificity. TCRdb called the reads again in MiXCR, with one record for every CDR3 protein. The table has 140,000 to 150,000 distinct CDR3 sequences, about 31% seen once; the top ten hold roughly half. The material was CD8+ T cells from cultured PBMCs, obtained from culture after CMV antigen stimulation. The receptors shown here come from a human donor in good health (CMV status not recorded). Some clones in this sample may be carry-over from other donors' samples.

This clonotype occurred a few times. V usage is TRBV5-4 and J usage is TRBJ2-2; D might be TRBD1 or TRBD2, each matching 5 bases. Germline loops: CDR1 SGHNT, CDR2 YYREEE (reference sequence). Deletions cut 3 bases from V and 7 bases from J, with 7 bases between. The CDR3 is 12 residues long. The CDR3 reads CASSWGIGELFF. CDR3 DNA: TGTGCCAGCAGCTGGGGGATCGGGGAGCTGTTTTTT.

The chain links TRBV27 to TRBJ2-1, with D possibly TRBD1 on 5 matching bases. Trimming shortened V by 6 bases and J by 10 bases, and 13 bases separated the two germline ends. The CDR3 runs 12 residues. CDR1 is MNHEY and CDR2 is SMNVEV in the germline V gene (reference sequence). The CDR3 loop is CASSSQGWEQFF. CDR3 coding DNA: TGTGCCAGCAGCTCTCAGGGCTGGGAGCAGTTCTTC.

As DNA, the CDR3 is TGTGCCAGCAGCCTGGGACAGGGGGTCGAAGATACGCAGTATTTT. Its protein product is CASSLGQGVEDTQYF. The gene calls are TRBV7-2 and TRBJ2-3; TRBD1 matches at 11 bases. V was pared by 5 bases and J by 5 bases, with 6 bases of the junction left unmatched. CDR3 length equals 15 residues. In germline, CDR1 is SGHTA, CDR2 FQGNSA.

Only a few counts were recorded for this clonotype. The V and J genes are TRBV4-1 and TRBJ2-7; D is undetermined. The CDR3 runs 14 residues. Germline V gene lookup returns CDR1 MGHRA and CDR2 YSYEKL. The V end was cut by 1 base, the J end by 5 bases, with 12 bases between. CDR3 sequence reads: CASSQGSSYNEQYF. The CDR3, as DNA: TGCGCCAGCAGCCAAGGTTCCAGTTACAACGAGCAGTACTTC.

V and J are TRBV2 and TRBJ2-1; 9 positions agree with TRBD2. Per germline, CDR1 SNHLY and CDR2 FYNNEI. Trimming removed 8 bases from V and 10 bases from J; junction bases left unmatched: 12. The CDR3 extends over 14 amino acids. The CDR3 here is CASDPGLAGNEQFF. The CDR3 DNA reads TGTGCCAGCGACCCCGGGCTAGCGGGGAACGAGCAGTTCTTC.

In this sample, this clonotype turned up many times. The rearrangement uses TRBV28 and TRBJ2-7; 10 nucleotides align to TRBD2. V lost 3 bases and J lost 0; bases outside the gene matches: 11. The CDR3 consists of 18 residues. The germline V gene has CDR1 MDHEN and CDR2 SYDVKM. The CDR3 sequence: CASSFEGSSGGSSYEQYF. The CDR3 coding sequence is TGTGCCAGCAGTTTCGAGGGCTCTAGCGGGGGTAGCTCCTACGAGCAGTACTTC.

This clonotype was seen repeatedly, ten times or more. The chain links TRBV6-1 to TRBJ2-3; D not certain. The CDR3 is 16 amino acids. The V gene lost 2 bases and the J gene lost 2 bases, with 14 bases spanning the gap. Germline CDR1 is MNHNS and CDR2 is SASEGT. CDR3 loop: CASSEISYGDTDTQYF. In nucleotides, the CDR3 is TGTGCCAGCAGTGAAATATCATACGGAGACACAGATACGCAGTATTTT.

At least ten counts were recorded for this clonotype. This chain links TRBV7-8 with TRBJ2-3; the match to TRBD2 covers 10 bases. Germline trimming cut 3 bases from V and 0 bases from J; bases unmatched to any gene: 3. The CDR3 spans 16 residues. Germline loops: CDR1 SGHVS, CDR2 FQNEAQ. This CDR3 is CASSFLAGGSTDTQYF. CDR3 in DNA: TGTGCCAGCAGCTTCTTAGCGGGAGGTAGCACAGATACGCAGTATTTT.

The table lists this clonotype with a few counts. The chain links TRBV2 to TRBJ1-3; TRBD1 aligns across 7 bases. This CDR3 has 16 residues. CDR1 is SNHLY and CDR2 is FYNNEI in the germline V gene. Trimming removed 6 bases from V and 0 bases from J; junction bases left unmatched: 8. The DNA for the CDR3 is TGTGCCAGCAGCCCATCATGGGACAGCTCTGGAAACACCATATATTTT. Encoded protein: CASSPSWDSSGNTIYF. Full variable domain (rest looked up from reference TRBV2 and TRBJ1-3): EPEVTQTPSHQVTQMGQEVILRCVPISNHLYFYWYRQILGQKVEFLVSFYNNEISEKSEIFDDQFSVERPDGSNFTLKIRSTKLEDSAMYFCASSPSWDSSGNTIYFGEGSWLTVV.

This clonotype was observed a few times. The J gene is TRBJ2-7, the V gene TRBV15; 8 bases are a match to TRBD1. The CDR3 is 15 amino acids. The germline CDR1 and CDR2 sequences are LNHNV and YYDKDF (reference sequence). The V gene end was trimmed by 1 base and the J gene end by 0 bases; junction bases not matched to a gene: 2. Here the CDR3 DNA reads TGTGCCACCAGCAGAGTGGGACAGGACTCCTACGAGCAGTACTTC. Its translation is CATSRVGQDSYEQYF.

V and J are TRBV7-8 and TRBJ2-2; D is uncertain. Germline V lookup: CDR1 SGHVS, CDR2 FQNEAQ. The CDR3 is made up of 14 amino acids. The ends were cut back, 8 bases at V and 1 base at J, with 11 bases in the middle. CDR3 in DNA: TGTGCCAGCCCCGCAGTAGGGAACACCGGGGAGCTGTTTTTT. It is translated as CASPAVGNTGELFF.

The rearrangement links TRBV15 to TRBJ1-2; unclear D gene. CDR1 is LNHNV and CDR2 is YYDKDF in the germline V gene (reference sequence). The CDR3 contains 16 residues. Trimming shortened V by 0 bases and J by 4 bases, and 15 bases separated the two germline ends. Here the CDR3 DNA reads TGTGCCACCAGCAGAGACCCGTCGGCAGCCGTCTATGGCTACACCTTC. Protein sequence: CATSRDPSAAVYGYTF.

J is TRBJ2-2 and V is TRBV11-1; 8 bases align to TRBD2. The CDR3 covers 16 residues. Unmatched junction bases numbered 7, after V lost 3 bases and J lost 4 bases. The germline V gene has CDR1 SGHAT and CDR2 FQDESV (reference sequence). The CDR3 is CASSLENRGGTGELFF. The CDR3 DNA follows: TGTGCCAGCAGCTTGGAAAATCGGGGGGGCACCGGGGAGCTGTTTTTT.

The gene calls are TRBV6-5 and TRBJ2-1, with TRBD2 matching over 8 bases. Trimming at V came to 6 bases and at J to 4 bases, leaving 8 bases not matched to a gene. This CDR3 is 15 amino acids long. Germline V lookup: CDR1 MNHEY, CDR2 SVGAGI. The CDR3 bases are TGTGCCAGCAGCTTAGCGGGGCTAGCTTACAATGAGCAGTTCTTC. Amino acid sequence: CASSLAGLAYNEQFF.

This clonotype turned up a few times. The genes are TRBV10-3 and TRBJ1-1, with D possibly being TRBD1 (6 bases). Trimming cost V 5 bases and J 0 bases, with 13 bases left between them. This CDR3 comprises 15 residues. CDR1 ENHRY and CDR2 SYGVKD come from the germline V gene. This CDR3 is CAISTPTGMNTEAFF. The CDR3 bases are TGTGCCATCAGTACCCCAACAGGGATGAACACTGAAGCTTTCTTT.

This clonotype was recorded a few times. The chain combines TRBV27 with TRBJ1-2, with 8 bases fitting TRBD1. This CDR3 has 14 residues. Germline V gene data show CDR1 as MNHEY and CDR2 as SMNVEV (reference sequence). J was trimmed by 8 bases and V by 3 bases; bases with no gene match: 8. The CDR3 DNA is TGTGCCAGCAGTTTTGCCCAGGGGGCTGGAGGCTACACCTTC. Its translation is CASSFAQGAGGYTF.

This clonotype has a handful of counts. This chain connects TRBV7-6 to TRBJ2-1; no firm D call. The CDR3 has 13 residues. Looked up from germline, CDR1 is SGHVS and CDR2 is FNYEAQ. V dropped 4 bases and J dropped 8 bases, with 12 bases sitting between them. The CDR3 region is CASSYGRPDEQFF. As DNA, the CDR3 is TGTGCCAGCAGCTACGGCAGGCCCGATGAGCAGTTCTTC.

CDR3 amino acids: CASSLEETEAFF. CDR3 DNA sequence: TGTGCCAGCAGCTTGGAGGAGACTGAAGCTTTCTTT. The rearrangement uses TRBV5-6 and TRBJ1-1; D is ambiguous. CDR3 length: 12 residues. CDR1 SGHDT and CDR2 YYEEEE come from the germline V gene. Trimming stripped 0 bases from V and 5 bases from J, with 5 bases between.

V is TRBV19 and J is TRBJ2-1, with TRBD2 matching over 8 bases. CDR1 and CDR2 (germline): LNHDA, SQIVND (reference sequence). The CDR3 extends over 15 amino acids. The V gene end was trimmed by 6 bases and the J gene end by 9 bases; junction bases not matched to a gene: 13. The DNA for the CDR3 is TGTGCCAGTAGCTGTCAGGGACTAGTAGTGTTTGAGCAGTTCTTC. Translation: CASSCQGLVVFEQFF.